By share, the clone carrying this T cell receptor beta chain ranks as large. Antigen: not known. The library was designed around alpha chains, so this beta chain is a stray read whose abundance carries little weight. Via MiXCR, TCRdb re-called the 5' RACE reads, giving one row per CDR3 protein. The sample consists of 4,500 to 6,500 distinct CDR3 sequences, 4.8% of them appearing once. The CDR3 is 16 residues long. With V trimmed by 4 bases and J by 7 bases, 7 bases remained unmatched. Germline V gene sequence: CDR1 PRHDT, CDR2 FYEKMQ (reference sequence). Time point: sample taken at primary tumor resection. The data stem from a study of spatial heterogeneity in lung cancer. Study-wide results and limits: Counts of expanded intratumoral alpha and beta TCRs tracked tumor mutation counts.

The chain is built from TRBV13 and TRBJ1-6; 10 nucleotides match TRBD1. Source: lung tumor tissue, taken at surgery. The sequence was collected from a male donor with early-stage non-small cell lung cancer. The CDR3 here is CASSSRGQGWNSPLHF. DNA of the CDR3: TGTGCCAGCAGCTCCCGGGGACAGGGGTGGAATTCACCCCTCCACTTT.